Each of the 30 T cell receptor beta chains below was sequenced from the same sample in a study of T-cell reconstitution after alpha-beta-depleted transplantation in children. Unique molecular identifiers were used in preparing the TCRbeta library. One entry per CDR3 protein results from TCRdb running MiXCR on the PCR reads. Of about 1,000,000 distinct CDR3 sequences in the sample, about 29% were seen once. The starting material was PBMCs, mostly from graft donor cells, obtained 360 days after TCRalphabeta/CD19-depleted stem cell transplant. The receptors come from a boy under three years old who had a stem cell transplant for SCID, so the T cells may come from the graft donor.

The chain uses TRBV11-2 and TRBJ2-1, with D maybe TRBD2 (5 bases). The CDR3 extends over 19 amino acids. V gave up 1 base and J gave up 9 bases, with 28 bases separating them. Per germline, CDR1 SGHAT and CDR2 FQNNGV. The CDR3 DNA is TGTGCCAGCAGCTTAGTCAGGTTCCTCGGGGTAAACTCGCCAGGTGAGCAGTTCTTC. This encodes CASSLVRFLGVNSPGEQFF.

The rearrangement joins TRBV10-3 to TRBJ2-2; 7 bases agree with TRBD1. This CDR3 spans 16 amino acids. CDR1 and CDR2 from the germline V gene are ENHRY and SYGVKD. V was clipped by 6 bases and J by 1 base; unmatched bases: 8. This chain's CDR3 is CAIRRQGTGNTGELFF. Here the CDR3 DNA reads TGTGCCATCAGACGACAGGGTACGGGGAACACCGGGGAGCTGTTTTTT.

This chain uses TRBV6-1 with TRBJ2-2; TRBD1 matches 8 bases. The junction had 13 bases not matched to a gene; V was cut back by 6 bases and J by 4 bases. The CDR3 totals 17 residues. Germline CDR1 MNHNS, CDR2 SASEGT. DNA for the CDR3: TGTGCCAGCAGCAAATCGCGGACAGGGTCGGCCACCGGGGAGCTGTTTTTT. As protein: CASSKSRTGSATGELFF.

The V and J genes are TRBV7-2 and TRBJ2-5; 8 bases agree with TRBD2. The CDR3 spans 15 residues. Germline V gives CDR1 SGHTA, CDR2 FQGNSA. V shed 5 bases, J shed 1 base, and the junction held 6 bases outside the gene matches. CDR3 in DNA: TGTGCCAGCAGCGGACTAGCCGGGGGCCAAGAGACCCAGTACTTC. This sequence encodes CASSGLAGGQETQYF.

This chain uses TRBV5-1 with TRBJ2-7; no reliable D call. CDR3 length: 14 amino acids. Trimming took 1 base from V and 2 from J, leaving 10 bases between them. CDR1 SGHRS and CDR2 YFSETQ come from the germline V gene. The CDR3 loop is CASSLSSRTYEQYF. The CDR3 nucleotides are TGCGCCAGCAGCTTGTCTTCTCGGACCTACGAGCAGTACTTC.

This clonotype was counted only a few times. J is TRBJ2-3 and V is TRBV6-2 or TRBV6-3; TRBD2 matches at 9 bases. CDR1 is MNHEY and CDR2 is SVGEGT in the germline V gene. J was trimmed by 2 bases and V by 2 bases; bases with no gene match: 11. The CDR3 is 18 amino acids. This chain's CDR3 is CASSYVRQGLAPTDTQYF. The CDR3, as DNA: TGTGCCAGCAGTTACGTTCGCCAGGGACTAGCCCCCACAGATACGCAGTATTTT.

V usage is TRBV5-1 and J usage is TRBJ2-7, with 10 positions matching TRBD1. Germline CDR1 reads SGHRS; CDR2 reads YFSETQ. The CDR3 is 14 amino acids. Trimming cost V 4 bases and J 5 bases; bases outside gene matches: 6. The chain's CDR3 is CASSGDRGAHEQYF. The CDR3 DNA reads TGCGCCAGCAGCGGGGACAGGGGAGCCCACGAGCAGTACTTC.

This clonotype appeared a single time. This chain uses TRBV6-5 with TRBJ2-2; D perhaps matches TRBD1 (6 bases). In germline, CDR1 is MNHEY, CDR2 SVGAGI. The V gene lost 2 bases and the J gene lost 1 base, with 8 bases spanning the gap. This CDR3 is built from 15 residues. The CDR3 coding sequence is TGTGCCAGCAGTTACGAGGGACAGAACACCGGGGAGCTGTTTTTT. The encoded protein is CASSYEGQNTGELFF.

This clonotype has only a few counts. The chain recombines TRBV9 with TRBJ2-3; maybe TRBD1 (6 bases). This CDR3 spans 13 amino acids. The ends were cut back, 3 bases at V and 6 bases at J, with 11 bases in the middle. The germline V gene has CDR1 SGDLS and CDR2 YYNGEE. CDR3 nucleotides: TGTGCCAGCAGCGCACAGGGTTCGGATACGCAGTATTTT. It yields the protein CASSAQGSDTQYF.

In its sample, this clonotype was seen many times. The CDR3 DNA follows: TGCAGTGCATTGGACTATGCAGGCACAGATACGCAGTATTTT. Its translation: CSALDYAGTDTQYF. The chain combines TRBV20-1 with TRBJ2-3; TRBD2 is a possible D gene (6 bases). Trimming cost V 6 bases and J 1 base, with 14 bases left between them. Germline-derived CDR1 and CDR2 are DFQATT and SNEGSKA (reference sequence). CDR3 size: 14 residues.

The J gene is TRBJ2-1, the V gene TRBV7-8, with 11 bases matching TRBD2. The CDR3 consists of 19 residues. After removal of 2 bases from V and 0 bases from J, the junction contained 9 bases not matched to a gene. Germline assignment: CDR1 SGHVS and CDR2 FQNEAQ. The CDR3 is CASSLSVGLADSSYNEQFF. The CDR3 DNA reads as TGTGCCAGCAGCTTATCAGTGGGACTAGCGGACTCCTCCTACAATGAGCAGTTCTTC.

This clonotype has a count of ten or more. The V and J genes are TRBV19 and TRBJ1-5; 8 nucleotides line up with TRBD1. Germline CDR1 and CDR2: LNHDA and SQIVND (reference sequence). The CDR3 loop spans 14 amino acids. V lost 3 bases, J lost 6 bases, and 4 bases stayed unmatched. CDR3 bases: TGTGCCAGTAGTATGGCACAGGGGGTTCAGCCCCAGCATTTT. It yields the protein CASSMAQGVQPQHF.

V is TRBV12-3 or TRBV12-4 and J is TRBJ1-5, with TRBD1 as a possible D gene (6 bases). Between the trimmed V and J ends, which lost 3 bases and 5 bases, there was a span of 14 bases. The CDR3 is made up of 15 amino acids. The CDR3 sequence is CASSFSPGADQPQHF. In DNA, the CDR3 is TGTGCCAGCAGTTTCTCCCCGGGGGCTGATCAGCCCCAGCATTTT.

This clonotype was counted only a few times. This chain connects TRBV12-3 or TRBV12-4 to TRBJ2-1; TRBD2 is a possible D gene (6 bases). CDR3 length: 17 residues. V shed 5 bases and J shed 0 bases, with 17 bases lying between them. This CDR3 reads CASSPRAAGSSYNEQFF. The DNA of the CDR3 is TGTGCCAGCAGTCCGAGGGCGGCGGGGAGCTCCTACAATGAGCAGTTCTTC.

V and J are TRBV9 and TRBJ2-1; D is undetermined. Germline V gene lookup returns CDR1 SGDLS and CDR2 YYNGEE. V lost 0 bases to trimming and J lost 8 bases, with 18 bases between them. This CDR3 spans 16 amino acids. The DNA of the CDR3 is TGTGCCAGCAGCGTAGGAAGGTTAACGGGCTTGGATGAGCAGTTCTTC. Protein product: CASSVGRLTGLDEQFF.

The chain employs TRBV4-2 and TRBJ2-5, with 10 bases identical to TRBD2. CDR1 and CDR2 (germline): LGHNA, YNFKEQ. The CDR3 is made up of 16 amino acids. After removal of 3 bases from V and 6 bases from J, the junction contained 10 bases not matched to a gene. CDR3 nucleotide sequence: TGTGCCAGCAGCCAGGGAGCGGGGGGGACGAATCAGACCCAGTACTTC. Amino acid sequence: CASSQGAGGTNQTQYF.

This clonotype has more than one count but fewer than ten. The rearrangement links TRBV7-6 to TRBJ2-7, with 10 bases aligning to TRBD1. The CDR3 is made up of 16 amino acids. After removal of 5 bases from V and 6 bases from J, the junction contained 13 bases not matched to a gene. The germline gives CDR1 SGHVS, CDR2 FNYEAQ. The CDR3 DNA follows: TGTGCCAGCAGCCCTGAAGCAGGGGACAGGGGATTCGAGCAGTACTTC. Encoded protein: CASSPEAGDRGFEQYF.

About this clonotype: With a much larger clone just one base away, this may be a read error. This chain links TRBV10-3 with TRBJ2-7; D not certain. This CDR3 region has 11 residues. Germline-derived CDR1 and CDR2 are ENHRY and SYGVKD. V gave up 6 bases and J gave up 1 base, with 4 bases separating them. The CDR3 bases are TGTGCCATCAGCCCTTCCTACGAGCAGTACTTC. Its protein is CAISPSYEQYF.

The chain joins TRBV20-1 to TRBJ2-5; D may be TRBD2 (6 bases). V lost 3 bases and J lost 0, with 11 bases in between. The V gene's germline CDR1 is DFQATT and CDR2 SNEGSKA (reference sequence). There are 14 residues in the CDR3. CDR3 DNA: TGCAGTGCTAGGGGGGGACTCTACCAAGAGACCCAGTACTTC. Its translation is CSARGGLYQETQYF.

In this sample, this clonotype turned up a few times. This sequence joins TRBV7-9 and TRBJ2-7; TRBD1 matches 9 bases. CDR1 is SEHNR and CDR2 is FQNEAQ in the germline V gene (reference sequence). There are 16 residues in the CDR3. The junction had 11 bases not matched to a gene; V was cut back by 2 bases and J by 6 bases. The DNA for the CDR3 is TGTGCCAGCAGCTTAACCGGGACAGGGACAACCTGCGAGCAGTACTTC. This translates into CASSLTGTGTTCEQYF.

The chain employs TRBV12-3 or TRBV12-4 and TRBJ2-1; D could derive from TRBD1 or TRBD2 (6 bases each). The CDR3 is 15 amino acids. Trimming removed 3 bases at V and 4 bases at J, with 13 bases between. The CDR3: CASSFQGTPYNEQFF. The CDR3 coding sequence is TGTGCCAGCAGTTTCCAGGGGACTCCTTACAATGAGCAGTTCTTC.

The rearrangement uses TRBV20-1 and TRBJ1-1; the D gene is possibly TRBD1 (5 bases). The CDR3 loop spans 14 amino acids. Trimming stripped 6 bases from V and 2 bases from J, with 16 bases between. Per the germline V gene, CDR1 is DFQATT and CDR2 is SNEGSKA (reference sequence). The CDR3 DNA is TGCAGTGCCAGCTACGGACAAATTAACACTGAAGCTTTCTTT. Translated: CSASYGQINTEAFF.

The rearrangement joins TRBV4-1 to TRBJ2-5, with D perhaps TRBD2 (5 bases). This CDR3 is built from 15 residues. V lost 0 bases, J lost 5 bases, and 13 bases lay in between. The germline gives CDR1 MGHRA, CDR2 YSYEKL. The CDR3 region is CASSQDHLAEETQYF. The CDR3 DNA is TGCGCCAGCAGCCAAGATCACCTAGCTGAGGAGACCCAGTACTTC.

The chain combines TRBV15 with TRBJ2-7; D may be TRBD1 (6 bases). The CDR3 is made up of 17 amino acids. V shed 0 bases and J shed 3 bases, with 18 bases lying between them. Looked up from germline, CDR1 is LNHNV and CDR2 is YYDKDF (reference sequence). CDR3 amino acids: CATSRDAHRDTDYEQYF. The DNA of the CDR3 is TGTGCCACCAGCAGAGATGCCCACCGGGACACAGACTACGAGCAGTACTTC.

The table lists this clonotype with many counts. CDR3 sequence reads: CSAGPTGSYNEQFF. CDR3 sequence (DNA): TGCAGCGCTGGCCCGACAGGCTCCTACAATGAGCAGTTCTTC. The V gene is TRBV29-1, the J gene TRBJ2-1, with a possible D match to TRBD1 (6 bases). CDR3 length: 14 residues. Germline V gene lookup returns CDR1 SQVTM and CDR2 ANQGSEA. Deletions cut 7 bases from V and 0 bases from J, with 13 bases between.

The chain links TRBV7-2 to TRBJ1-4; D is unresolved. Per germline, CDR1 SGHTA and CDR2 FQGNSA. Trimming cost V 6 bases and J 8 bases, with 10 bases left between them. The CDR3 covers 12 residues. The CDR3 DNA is TGTGCCAGCAGACCCGACAACGAAAAACTGTTTTTT. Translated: CASRPDNEKLFF.

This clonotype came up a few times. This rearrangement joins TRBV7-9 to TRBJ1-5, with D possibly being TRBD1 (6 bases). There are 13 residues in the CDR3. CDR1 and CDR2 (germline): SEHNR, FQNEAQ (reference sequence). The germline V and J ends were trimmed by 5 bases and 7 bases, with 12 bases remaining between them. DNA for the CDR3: TGTGCCAGCAGCCCACCAGGGGCGCAGCCCCAGCATTTT. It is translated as CASSPPGAQPQHF.

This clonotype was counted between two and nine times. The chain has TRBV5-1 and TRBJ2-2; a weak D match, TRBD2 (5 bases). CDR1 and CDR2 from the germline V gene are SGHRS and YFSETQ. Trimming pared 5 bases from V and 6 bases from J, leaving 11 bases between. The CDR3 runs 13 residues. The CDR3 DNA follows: TGCGCCAGCAGGTATCACGGGGCCGGGGAGCTGTTTTTT. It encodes CASRYHGAGELFF.

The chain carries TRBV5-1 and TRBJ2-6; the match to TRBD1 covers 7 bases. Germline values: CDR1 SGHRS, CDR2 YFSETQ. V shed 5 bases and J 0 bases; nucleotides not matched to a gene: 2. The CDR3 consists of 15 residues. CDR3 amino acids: CASRRQGSGANVLTF. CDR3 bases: TGCGCCAGCAGGAGACAGGGCTCTGGGGCCAACGTCCTGACTTTC.

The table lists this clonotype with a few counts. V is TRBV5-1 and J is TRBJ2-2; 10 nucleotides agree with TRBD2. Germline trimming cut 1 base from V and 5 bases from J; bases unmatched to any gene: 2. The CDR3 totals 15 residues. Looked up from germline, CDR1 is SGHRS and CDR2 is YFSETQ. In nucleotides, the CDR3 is TGCGCCAGCAGCTTGTCGGGACTAGCGACCGGGGAGCTGTTTTTT. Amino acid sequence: CASSLSGLATGELFF.